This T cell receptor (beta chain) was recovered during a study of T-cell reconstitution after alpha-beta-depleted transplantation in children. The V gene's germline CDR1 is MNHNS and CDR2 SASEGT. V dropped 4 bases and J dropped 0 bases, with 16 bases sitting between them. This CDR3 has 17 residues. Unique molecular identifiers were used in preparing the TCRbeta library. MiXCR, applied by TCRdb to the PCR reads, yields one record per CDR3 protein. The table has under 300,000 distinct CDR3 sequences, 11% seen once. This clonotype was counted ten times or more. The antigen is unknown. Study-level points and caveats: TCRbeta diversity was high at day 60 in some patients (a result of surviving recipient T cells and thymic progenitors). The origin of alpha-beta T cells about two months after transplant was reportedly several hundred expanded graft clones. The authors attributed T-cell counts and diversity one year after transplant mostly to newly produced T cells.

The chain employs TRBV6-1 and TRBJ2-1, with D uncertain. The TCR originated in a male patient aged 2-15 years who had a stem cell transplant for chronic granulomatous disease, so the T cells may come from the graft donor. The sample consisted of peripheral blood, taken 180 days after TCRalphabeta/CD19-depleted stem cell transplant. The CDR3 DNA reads TGTGCCAGCAGTGGAGAGCGCCAGGTTAGCTCCTACAATGAGCAGTTCTTC. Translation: CASSGERQVSSYNEQFF.